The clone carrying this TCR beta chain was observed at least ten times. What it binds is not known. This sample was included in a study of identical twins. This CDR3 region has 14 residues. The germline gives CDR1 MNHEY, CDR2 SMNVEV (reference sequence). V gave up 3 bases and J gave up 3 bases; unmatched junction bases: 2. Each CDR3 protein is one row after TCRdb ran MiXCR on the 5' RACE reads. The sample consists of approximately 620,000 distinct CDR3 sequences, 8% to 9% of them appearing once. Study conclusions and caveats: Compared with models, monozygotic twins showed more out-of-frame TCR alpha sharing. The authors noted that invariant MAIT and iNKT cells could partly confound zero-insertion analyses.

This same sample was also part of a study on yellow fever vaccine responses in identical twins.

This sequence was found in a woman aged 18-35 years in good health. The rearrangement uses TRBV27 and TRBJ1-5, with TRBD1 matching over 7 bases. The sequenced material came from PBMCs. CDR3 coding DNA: TGTGCCAGCAGTTTGACAGGGCCCAATCAGCCCCAGCATTTT. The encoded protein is CASSLTGPNQPQHF.